The present TCR beta chain was sequenced within a study of vaccination effects on CD4 cells after COVID-19. Antigen-specific CD4+ T cells expanded by the ViraFEST assay with viral peptide pools were then sequenced. Subsequent to a culture period of approximately 11 days, CD4+ T cells were isolated. Two doses of either BNT162b2 or mRNA-1273 were given to each participant. A half-medium replacement with IL-2 medium was carried out on days 3 and 7. This clone was seen a few times. Its matching antigen is unknown. Generated by immunoSEQ multiplex PCR, the TCRdb table keeps only in-frame clones and is missing some. The sample holds about 22,000 clones; roughly three quarters are singletons and the top ten take roughly 8.7%. Per germline, CDR1 SGHRS and CDR2 YFSETQ. Trimming pared 5 bases from V and 8 bases from J, leaving 16 bases between. The CDR3 consists of 14 residues.

The clonotype was recovered from a human donor who received a COVID-19 vaccine. This specimen was CD4+ T cells from PBMCs cultured with SARS-CoV-2 spike peptides, taken after COVID-19 vaccination. This chain uses TRBV5-1 with TRBJ1-4; D unresolved. The CDR3, as DNA: TGCGCCAGCAGAATGGGAGGACTGGGGGAAAAACTGTTTTTT. Protein sequence: CASRMGGLGEKLFF.